A single sample gave rise to the 23 T cell receptor beta chains below, sequenced in a study of T cells in Graves' hyperthyroidism and ophthalmopathy. What was amplified from RNA transcripts were TCR beta CDR3 regions. The HTBI set primed first-round TCR CDR3 RT-PCR. MiXCR, applied by TCRdb to the multiplex PCR reads, yields one record per CDR3 protein. The table has nearly 250,000 distinct CDR3 sequences, almost 25% seen once; the top ten hold 35% to 40%. The sequenced sample consisted of blood. The receptors were gathered from a woman in her 40s with Graves' ophthalmopathy.

The table lists this clonotype with many counts. J is TRBJ2-5 and V is TRBV19; a possible D gene is TRBD2 (6 bases). Germline V gene data show CDR1 as LNHDA and CDR2 as SQIVND (reference sequence). The V and J ends lost 3 bases and 4 bases respectively, with 12 bases between them. The CDR3 is 14 amino acids. The CDR3 spells CASSIGTGRETQYF. The CDR3, as DNA: TGTGCCAGTAGTATCGGGACTGGACGAGAGACCCAGTACTTC. Looking up the rest from reference TRBV19 and TRBJ2-5 gives the full variable domain: DGGITQSPKYLFRKEGQNVTLSCEQNLNHDAMYWYRQDPGQGLRLIYYSQIVNDFQKGDIAEGYSVSREKKESFPLTVTSAQKNPTAFYLCASSIGTGRETQYFGPGTRLLVL.

This clonotype was found many times. The gene calls are TRBV27 and TRBJ2-5; D is unresolved. Trimming stripped 6 bases from V and 3 bases from J, with 8 bases between. Germline V gene sequence: CDR1 MNHEY, CDR2 SMNVEV (reference sequence). The CDR3 extends over 12 amino acids. CDR3 sequence (DNA): TGTGCCAGCAGGAGGAGTGAAGAGACCCAGTACTTC. It specifies CASRRSEETQYF.

In its sample, this clonotype was seen many times. A much larger clonotype is one base distant, so this may be a read error. Because it lacks the conserved phenylalanine or tryptophan at the end, this CDR3 is likely a read error. V and J are TRBV19 and TRBJ1-1; the D gene is possibly TRBD1 (6 bases). V shed 7 bases and J shed 1 base, with 10 bases lying between them. Germline V CDR1 and CDR2: LNHDA, SQIVND (reference sequence). The CDR3 contains 13 residues. This CDR3 is CASKRGANTEAFL. The CDR3 nucleotides are TGTGCCAGTAAGCGGGGGGCGAACACTGAAGCTTTCCTT.

This clonotype was counted between two and nine times. V and J are TRBV6-2 or TRBV6-3 and TRBJ1-5; D is unresolved. This CDR3 contains 14 residues. Germline CDR1 and CDR2: MNHEY and SVGEGT. V lost 1 base and J lost 0, with 4 bases in between. The CDR3 loop is CASSYFNSNQPQHF. In nucleotides, the CDR3 is TGTGCCAGCAGTTACTTCAATAGCAATCAGCCCCAGCATTTT.

The chain couples TRBV24-1 to TRBJ2-7, with a weak D call TRBD1 (6 bases). The CDR3 contains 15 residues. Per germline, CDR1 KGHDR and CDR2 SFDVKD. The germline V and J ends were trimmed by 4 bases and 12 bases, with 24 bases remaining between them. CDR3 in amino acids: CATSEQTGLPRGVYF. The DNA for the CDR3 is TGTGCCACCAGTGAACAGACAGGCCTACCTCGTGGGGTGTACTTC.

V is TRBV2 and J is TRBJ1-2; 10 nucleotides line up with TRBD1. CDR1 SNHLY and CDR2 FYNNEI come from the germline V gene. CDR3 length: 11 residues. V gave up 11 bases and J gave up 5 bases; unmatched junction bases: 2. The CDR3: CAGGQGYGYTF. The DNA of the CDR3 is TGTGCCGGGGGACAGGGGTATGGCTACACCTTC.

In its sample, this clonotype was seen many times. A much larger clone is a single base away; this may be a read error. The chain links TRBV7-2 to TRBJ2-7, with D perhaps assigned TRBD1 or TRBD2 (5 bases each). This CDR3 contains 15 residues. V was cut by 0 bases and J by 5 bases, with 14 bases left in between. Germline V CDR1 and CDR2: SGHTA, FQGNSA. This CDR3 reads CASSLAGQIGDEQYF. For the CDR3, the DNA is TGTGCCAGCAGCTTAGCGGGGCAGATCGGGGACGAGCAGTACTTC.

This clonotype was detected ten times or more. The J gene is TRBJ2-2, the V gene TRBV14; D perhaps matches TRBD2 (5 bases). The germline V gene has CDR1 SGHDN and CDR2 FVKESK. V was trimmed by 1 base and J by 5 bases, leaving 8 bases between them. The CDR3 extends over 14 amino acids. The CDR3, as DNA: TGTGCCAGCAGCCAAGTTCGAGGGACCGGGGAGCTGTTTTTT. Its translation is CASSQVRGTGELFF.

This clonotype was picked up many times. The genes are TRBV27 and TRBJ1-5; D is unresolved. The CDR3 is 14 residues long. Trimming pared 3 bases from V and 4 bases from J, leaving 10 bases between. Germline V lookup: CDR1 MNHEY, CDR2 SMNVEV (reference sequence). The CDR3 loop is CASSFGSGNQPQHF. The DNA of the CDR3 is TGTGCCAGCAGTTTTGGCTCGGGGAATCAGCCCCAGCATTTT.

This clonotype showed up many times. The J gene is TRBJ1-1, the V gene TRBV7-9, with 8 positions matching TRBD1. The length of the CDR3 is 14 residues. Germline trimming cut 5 bases from V and 4 bases from J; bases unmatched to any gene: 6. Germline V lookup: CDR1 SEHNR, CDR2 FQNEAQ (reference sequence). CDR3 in amino acids: CASSPDRGATEAFF. Here the CDR3 DNA reads TGTGCCAGCAGCCCAGACAGGGGCGCCACTGAAGCTTTCTTT.

This clonotype was counted ten times or more. This chain connects TRBV27 to TRBJ2-7; D might be TRBD1 or TRBD2, each matching 6 bases. From germline, CDR1 is MNHEY and CDR2 SMNVEV (reference sequence). The CDR3 covers 13 residues. V lost 8 bases, J lost 0 bases, and 11 bases lay in between. The CDR3 coding sequence is TGTGCCAGCCGAGGGGGGAGCTCCTACGAGCAGTACTTC. Translated: CASRGGSSYEQYF.

This clonotype was detected ten times or more. This rearrangement joins TRBV7-2 to TRBJ2-7; D not resolved. Per the germline V gene, CDR1 is SGHTA and CDR2 is FQGNSA. The CDR3 length is 12 residues. Between the trimmed V and J ends, which lost 6 bases and 0 bases, there was a span of 6 bases. The CDR3 reads CASSFVSYEQYF. In DNA form, the CDR3 reads TGTGCCAGCAGTTTTGTCTCCTACGAGCAGTACTTC. The variable domain in full, with the rest retrieved from reference TRBV7-2 and TRBJ2-7, is GAGVSQSPSNKVTEKGKDVELRCDPISGHTALYWYRQSLGQGLEFLIYFQGNSAPDKSGLPSDRFSAERTGGSVSTLTIQRTQQEDSAVYLCASSFVSYEQYFGPGTRLTVT.

This clonotype was seen at least ten times. The chain carries TRBV28 and TRBJ2-7; 9 bases are a match to TRBD1. The germline V gene has CDR1 MDHEN and CDR2 SYDVKM. V was pared by 4 bases and J by 4 bases, with 8 bases of the junction left unmatched. The CDR3 loop spans 15 amino acids. The CDR3 DNA is TGTGCCAGCAGTTCGGGACAGGGTAGGTCATACGAGCAGTACTTC. Protein sequence: CASSSGQGRSYEQYF.

This clonotype was seen ten or more times. The genes are TRBV6-1 and TRBJ1-1; 10 bases align to TRBD1. This CDR3 has 15 residues. Germline V gene sequence: CDR1 MNHNS, CDR2 SASEGT. Germline trimming cut 7 bases from V and 5 bases from J; bases unmatched to any gene: 10. CDR3 region: CASTSGTGVNTEAFF. The CDR3 DNA is TGTGCCAGCACCTCCGGGACAGGGGTCAATACTGAAGCTTTCTTT.

This clonotype has more than one count but fewer than ten. The CDR3 loop reads CASSLRTSFSEQYF. CDR3 in DNA: TGTGCCAGCAGTTTGCGGACTAGCTTTTCCGAGCAGTACTTC. The V call is TRBV12-3 or TRBV12-4, the J call TRBJ2-7; TRBD2 matches at 8 bases. The CDR3 contains 14 residues. V lost 3 bases to trimming and J lost 6 bases; unmatched junction nucleotides: 7.

In its sample, this clonotype was seen many times. The genes are TRBV2 and TRBJ2-7; 8 nucleotides agree with TRBD1. The V segment lost 9 bases and the J segment 0 bases; nucleotides outside the gene matches: 4. The CDR3 is 13 residues long. Germline CDR1 and CDR2: SNHLY and FYNNEI. The CDR3 DNA reads as TGTGCCAGGGGACAGGATGACTCCTACGAGCAGTACTTC. This gives the protein CARGQDDSYEQYF.

This clonotype has at least ten counts. This sequence joins TRBV5-1 and TRBJ2-1, with 12 bases aligning to TRBD2. V shed 3 bases, J shed 5 bases, and the junction held 6 bases outside the gene matches. The CDR3 covers 16 residues. Germline values: CDR1 SGHRS, CDR2 YFSETQ. The CDR3 loop reads CASSYGGLAGNNEQFF. CDR3 coding DNA: TGCGCCAGCAGCTACGGAGGACTAGCGGGGAACAATGAGCAGTTCTTC.

The V call is TRBV6-2 or TRBV6-3, the J call TRBJ1-5; no firm D call. Trimming took off 1 base at V and 3 bases at J, with 7 bases between the two ends. Germline V lookup: CDR1 MNHEY, CDR2 SVGEGT. The CDR3 extends over 14 amino acids. CDR3 sequence reads: CASSYLGYNQPQHF. The CDR3 DNA follows: TGTGCCAGCAGTTACTTGGGGTACAATCAGCCCCAGCATTTT.

This clonotype was recorded at least ten times. This could be a read error, since a much larger clone is one nucleotide away. This chain links TRBV6-1 with TRBJ1-1; no reliable D call. V was pared by 8 bases and J by 3 bases, with 10 bases between. In germline, CDR1 is MNHNS, CDR2 SASEGT. The CDR3 runs 12 residues. The CDR3 DNA follows: TGTGCCAGCGAGAAGGCGGACACTGAAGCTTTCTTT. It is translated as CASEKADTEAFF.

This clonotype occurred many times. CDR3 bases: TGCGCCAGCAGCTTGGCCACTAGCGGGATCTCCTACGAGCAGTACTTC. Translated, it gives CASSLATSGISYEQYF. The chain is built from TRBV5-1 and TRBJ2-7, with 10 positions matching TRBD2. The V segment lost 0 bases and the J segment 0 bases; nucleotides outside the gene matches: 3. CDR1 and CDR2 (germline): SGHRS, YFSETQ. The CDR3 runs to 16 residues.

This clonotype was detected a few times. The V and J genes are TRBV28 and TRBJ2-7; 7 bases fit TRBD1. Germline trimming cut 4 bases from V and 3 bases from J; bases unmatched to any gene: 9. Germline CDR1 reads MDHEN; CDR2 reads SYDVKM. CDR3 length: 15 residues. The CDR3 region is CASSYDPRGIYEQYF. The CDR3, as DNA: TGTGCCAGCAGTTATGACCCCAGGGGGATCTACGAGCAGTACTTC.

In this sample, this clonotype turned up many times. The chain is built from TRBV15 and TRBJ2-7, with unresolved D. Germline lookup yields CDR1 LNHNV and CDR2 YYDKDF (reference sequence). The CDR3 extends over 13 amino acids. The germline V and J ends were trimmed by 3 bases and 4 bases, with 10 bases remaining between them. CDR3 sequence reads: CATSRNEGYEQYF. The CDR3, as DNA: TGTGCCACCAGCAGGAATGAAGGGTACGAGCAGTACTTC.

This clonotype was observed many times. The genes are TRBV20-1 and TRBJ2-5, with TRBD2 matching 8 bases. V shed 3 bases and J 0 bases; nucleotides not matched to a gene: 12. Germline V CDR1 and CDR2: DFQATT, SNEGSKA (reference sequence). The CDR3 is 17 residues long. The CDR3 nucleotides are TGCAGTGCTAGGACCGCCCGACTAGCGAATAACCAAGAGACCCAGTACTTC. Encoded protein: CSARTARLANNQETQYF.